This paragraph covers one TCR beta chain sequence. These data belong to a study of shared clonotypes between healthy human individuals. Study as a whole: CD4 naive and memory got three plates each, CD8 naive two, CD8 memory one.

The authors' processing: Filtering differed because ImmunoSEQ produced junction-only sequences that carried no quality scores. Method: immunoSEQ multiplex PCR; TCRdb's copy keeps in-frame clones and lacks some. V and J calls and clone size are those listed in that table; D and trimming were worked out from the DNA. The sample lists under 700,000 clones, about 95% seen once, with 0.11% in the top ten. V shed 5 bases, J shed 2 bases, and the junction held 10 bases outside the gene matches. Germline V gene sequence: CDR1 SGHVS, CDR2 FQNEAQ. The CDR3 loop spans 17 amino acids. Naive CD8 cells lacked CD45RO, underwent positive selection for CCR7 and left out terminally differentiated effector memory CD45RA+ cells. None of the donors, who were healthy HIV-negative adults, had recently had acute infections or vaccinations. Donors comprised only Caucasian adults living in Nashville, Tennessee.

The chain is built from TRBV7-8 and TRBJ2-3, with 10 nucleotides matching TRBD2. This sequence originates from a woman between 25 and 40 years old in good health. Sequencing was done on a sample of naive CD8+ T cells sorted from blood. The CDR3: CASSLTLAGATTDTQYF. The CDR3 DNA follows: TGTGCCAGCAGCCTAACCCTAGCGGGAGCGACCACAGATACGCAGTATTTT.